Listed below are T cell receptor beta chains from one sample, sequenced in a study of response to subunit inactivated influenza vaccine. TCRdb re-derived calls from the RT-PCR reads in MiXCR, one entry per CDR3 protein. In the table there are 650,000 or so distinct CDR3 sequences, approximately 15% of which are singletons. This material consisted of PBMCs from blood, taken 14 to 15 days before vaccination. The receptor source for this set is a man in his fifties who received an inactivated influenza vaccine. Each CDR3 is given with its conserved first and last residue. Each record gives: J gene, V gene, D gene, clone size, CDR3 protein, CDR3 DNA. D genes are given only for firm matches. Size values are once, few and many counts, or a class for expanded clones, and some rows have none.

>TRBJ2-7|TRBV20-1|TRBD2|many
CSASPSGLTYEQYF
TGCAGTGCTAGCCCTAGCGGTTTGACCTACGAGCAGTACTTC
>TRBJ2-1|TRBV5-1|TRBD2|many
CASSYSGRADEQFF
TGCGCCAGCAGCTATAGCGGGAGGGCCGATGAGCAGTTCTTC
>TRBJ2-1|TRBV15|-|-
CATSREWTVTSEQFF
TGTGCCACCAGCAGAGAGTGGACCGTTACAAGTGAGCAGTTCTTC
>TRBJ2-1|TRBV5-1|-|-
CASTPQPQNEQFF
TGCGCCAGCACCCCCCAGCCGCAAAATGAGCAGTTCTTC
>TRBJ1-5|TRBV6-6|TRBD1|few
CASTMTGGQPQHF
TGTGCCAGCACCATGACAGGGGGTCAGCCCCAGCATTTT
>TRBJ2-7|TRBV20-1|-|few
CSARDFPEQYF
TGCAGTGCTAGAGATTTCCCCGAGCAGTACTTC
>TRBJ2-5|TRBV20-1|-|many
CSARERGRKTQYF
TGCAGTGCTAGAGAAAGGGGTCGTAAGACCCAGTACTTC
>TRBJ2-2|TRBV10-3|-|many
CAIRGEVANTGELFF
TGTGCCATCAGAGGAGAGGTCGCGAACACCGGGGAGCTGTTTTTT
>TRBJ2-4|TRBV4-1|-|-
CASSQDYTGDIQYF
TGCGCCAGCAGCCAAGACTATACAGGTGACATTCAGTACTTC
>TRBJ1-2|TRBV29-1|TRBD1|-
CSVDRDGAGDGYTF
TGCAGCGTAGACAGGGACGGGGCGGGGGATGGCTACACCTTC
>TRBJ1-1|TRBV30|-|-
CAWDQGREAFF
TGTGCCTGGGACCAGGGTCGGGAGGCTTTCTTT
>TRBJ2-4|TRBV20-1|TRBD2|-
CSAEAGDTAKNIQYF
TGCAGTGCGGAAGCGGGAGATACTGCCAAAAACATTCAGTACTTC
>TRBJ2-7|TRBV10-3|TRBD2|many
CAVSPTSGSLHAYEQYF
TGTGCCGTAAGTCCGACTAGCGGGAGCCTCCATGCCTACGAGCAGTACTTC
>TRBJ2-7|TRBV12-3/TRBV12-4|-|-
CASSLAYYEQYF
TGTGCCAGCAGTTTAGCCTACTACGAGCAGTACTTC
>TRBJ2-2|TRBV7-2|-|few
CASSLVLKRGTGELFF
TGTGCCAGCAGCTTAGTCCTTAAAAGGGGGACCGGGGAGCTGTTTTTT
>TRBJ2-2|TRBV11-3|TRBD1|few
CASSLDLPGTGIGELFF
TGTGCCAGCAGCTTAGATCTGCCCGGGACAGGGATCGGGGAGCTGTTTTTT
>TRBJ2-7|TRBV2|-|-
CASSETGEGYEQYF
TGTGCCAGCAGTGAAACGGGGGAAGGCTACGAGCAGTACTTC
>TRBJ2-3|TRBV4-3|TRBD2|many
CASSRVLGLAGGTDTQYF
TGCGCCAGCAGCCGGGTCCTTGGACTAGCGGGGGGCACAGATACGCAGTATTTT
>TRBJ2-1|TRBV10-3|-|-
CAISDKAPLVNNEQFF
TGTGCCATCAGTGACAAGGCACCCCTTGTAAACAATGAGCAGTTCTTC
>TRBJ1-1|TRBV7-2|-|few
CASSRGGGMNTEAFF
TGTGCCAGCAGCCGAGGCGGGGGCATGAACACTGAAGCTTTCTTT
>TRBJ2-1|TRBV5-4|TRBD2|-
CASSFGLSGAPEQFF
TGTGCCAGCAGTTTCGGACTAAGCGGGGCCCCAGAGCAGTTCTTC
>TRBJ2-7|TRBV20-1|-|-
CSASKRNTYEQYF
TGCAGTGCTAGTAAGCGGAACACTTACGAGCAGTACTTC
>TRBJ2-7|TRBV20-1|TRBD1|few
CSARDGDRGRYEQYF
TGCAGTGCTAGAGATGGGGACAGGGGGCGCTACGAGCAGTACTTC
>TRBJ2-3|TRBV13|TRBD2|-
CASSRTSLDTQYF
TGTGCCAGCAGCCGGACTAGTTTGGATACGCAGTATTTT
>TRBJ2-3|TRBV2|-|few
CASRAGTTDTQYF
TGTGCCAGCAGGGCTGGCACCACAGATACGCAGTATTTT
>TRBJ1-1|TRBV25-1|TRBD1|-
CASTETGRFTEAFF
TGTGCCAGCACCGAGACAGGGAGATTCACTGAAGCTTTCTTT
>TRBJ2-3|TRBV6-2/TRBV6-3|-|few
CASSYSVGRAPPTDTQYF
TGTGCCAGCAGTTACTCGGTTGGACGGGCCCCACCCACAGATACGCAGTATTTT
>TRBJ2-1|TRBV12-3/TRBV12-4|-|many
CASSLIVSSATYNEQFF
TGTGCCAGCAGTTTGATCGTGTCTAGCGCTACCTACAATGAGCAGTTCTTC
>TRBJ2-1|TRBV7-9|-|-
CASSGGVLDNEQFF
TGTGCCAGCAGCGGAGGGGTATTGGACAATGAGCAGTTCTTC
>TRBJ1-2|TRBV20-1|-|-
CSARAPEDGYTF
TGCAGTGCTAGGGCGCCCGAAGATGGCTACACCTTC
>TRBJ1-2|TRBV2|TRBD1|-
CASSEQGAPGNGYTF
TGTGCCAGCAGCGAACAGGGGGCGCCCGGTAATGGCTACACCTTC
>TRBJ2-2|TRBV5-1|TRBD1|many
CASMDSGQGGTGELFF
TGCGCCAGCATGGACTCGGGACAGGGGGGAACCGGGGAGCTGTTTTTT
>TRBJ2-3|TRBV5-1|TRBD2|-
CASSPTTGTSGGARHF
TGCGCCAGCAGCCCAACGACCGGGACTAGCGGGGGGGCCAGACATTTT
>TRBJ1-2|TRBV6-2/TRBV6-3|TRBD1|-
CASKTDMGQNYGYTF
TGTGCCAGCAAAACCGACATGGGACAGAACTATGGCTACACCTTC
>TRBJ2-7|TRBV28|-|-
CASRPVRDLGYEQYF
TGTGCCAGCAGACCCGTCAGGGATCTCGGCTACGAGCAGTACTTC
>TRBJ2-1|TRBV6-1|-|few
CASREQGGYNEQFF
TGTGCCAGCAGGGAACAGGGAGGATACAATGAGCAGTTCTTC
>TRBJ1-2|TRBV12-3/TRBV12-4|-|few
CASSRQSNYGYTF
TGTGCCAGCAGTAGACAGTCGAACTATGGCTACACCTTC
>TRBJ2-1|TRBV5-1|-|-
CASSLNFNEQFF
TGCGCCAGCAGCTTGAATTTCAATGAGCAGTTCTTC
>TRBJ2-5|TRBV28|TRBD1|-
CASSPRDRKETQYF
TGTGCCAGCAGTCCCCGGGACAGAAAAGAGACCCAGTACTTC
>TRBJ2-1|TRBV7-2|TRBD2|-
CASSLVRGGSYNEQFF
TGTGCCAGCAGCCTAGTCCGCGGGGGGTCCTACAATGAGCAGTTCTTC
>TRBJ2-3|TRBV20-1|-|few
CSARGLYTDTQYF
TGCAGTGCTAGGGGACTTTACACAGATACGCAGTATTTT
>TRBJ2-7|TRBV13|-|-
CASRGGRPLQQYF
TGTGCCAGCAGGGGGGGTAGGCCGCTGCAGCAGTACTTC
>TRBJ2-3|TRBV4-1|-|-
CASSQVTSTDTQYF
TGCGCCAGCAGCCAAGTTACAAGCACAGATACGCAGTATTTT
>TRBJ2-1|TRBV28|-|few
CASSYPGTDYNEQFF
TGTGCCAGCAGCTATCCCGGGACGGACTACAATGAGCAGTTCTTC
>TRBJ1-5|TRBV6-1|-|few
CASSEVSLRRNQPQHF
TGTGCCAGCAGTGAAGTGTCCCTGAGGCGCAATCAGCCCCAGCATTTT